This T cell receptor beta chain was found in a study of blood T cell repertoires in COVID-19. The CDR3 contains 13 residues. In germline, CDR1 is SGHRS, CDR2 YFSETQ. With 3 bases removed from V and 4 bases from J, the gap between germline ends came to 7 bases. Sequencing was performed with immunoSEQ multiplex PCR; in TCRdb, only in-frame clones are kept and a portion is missing. This table has 200,000 to 250,000 clones, 70% to 90% appearing once. This sequence was found in a woman aged 40 to 49 with acute COVID-19. The J gene is TRBJ2-2, the V gene TRBV5-1; weak D call: TRBD1 (5 bases). Sample: PBMCs or T cells enriched from blood (not recorded which). The CDR3: CASSYDSTGELFF. CDR3 nucleotides: TGCGCCAGCAGCTACGACAGCACCGGGGAGCTGTTTTTT.